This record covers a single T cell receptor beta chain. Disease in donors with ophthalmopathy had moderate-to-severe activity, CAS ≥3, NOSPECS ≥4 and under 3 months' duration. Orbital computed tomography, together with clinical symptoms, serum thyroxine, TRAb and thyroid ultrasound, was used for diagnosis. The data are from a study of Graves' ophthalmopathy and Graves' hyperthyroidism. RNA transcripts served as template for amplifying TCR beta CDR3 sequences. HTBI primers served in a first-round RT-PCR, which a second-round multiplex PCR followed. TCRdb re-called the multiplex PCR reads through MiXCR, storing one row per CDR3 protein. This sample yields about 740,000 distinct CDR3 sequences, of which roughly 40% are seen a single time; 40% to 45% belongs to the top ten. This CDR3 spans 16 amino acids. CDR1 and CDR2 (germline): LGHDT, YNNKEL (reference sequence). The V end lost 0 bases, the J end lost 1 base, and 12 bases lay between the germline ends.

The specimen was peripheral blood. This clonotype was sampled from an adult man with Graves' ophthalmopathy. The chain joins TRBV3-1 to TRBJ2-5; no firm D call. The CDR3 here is CASSQDSRQPQETQYF. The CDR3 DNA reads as TGTGCCAGCAGCCAAGATTCGCGCCAACCCCAAGAGACCCAGTACTTC.